The rows below give T cell receptor beta chains drawn from one sample of a study of CD8+CD57+ T cells in acquired aplastic anemia. TCRdb recomputed calls from the reads with MiXCR, one row per CDR3 protein. The sample contains a few hundred thousand distinct CDR3 sequences, roughly 59% of which appear only once. The sample taken for sequencing was sorted CD4+, CD8+, or CD8+CD57+ T cells (not recorded which) from PBMCs. These receptors originate from a human donor with aplastic anemia. Both conserved end residues are part of each CDR3. The D gene is left open where the match is weak. Clone sizes are given selectively: once, few, many, or a class where the clone is expanded.

TRBJ2-1 TRBD2 NA TRBV19 CASSPRSSGGPDNEQFF TGTGCCAGTAGCCCGCGCAGTTCGGGGGGGCCAGACAATGAGCAGTTCTTC
TRBJ2-3 NA many TRBV19 CASSISLRTEDTQYF TGTGCCAGTAGTATATCCCTACGGACCGAAGATACGCAGTATTTT
TRBJ2-7 TRBD2 NA TRBV7-2 CASSPTPLAGDLGGQYF TGTGCCAGCAGCCCCACCCCTCTAGCGGGGGATCTAGGGGGCCAGTACTTC
TRBJ2-3 NA few TRBV2 CASTRADTQYF TGTGCCAGCACACGAGCAGATACGCAGTATTTT
TRBJ1-5 NA NA TRBV19 CASSIPGNQPQHF TGTGCCAGTAGTATTCCGGGGAATCAGCCCCAGCATTTT
TRBJ2-7 NA NA TRBV14 CASSKISRSYEQYF TGTGCCAGCAGCAAGATTAGCAGGTCCTACGAGCAGTACTTC
TRBJ1-1 TRBD1 many TRBV10-3 CAISHRGMSTEAFF TGTGCCATCAGTCACAGGGGGATGAGCACTGAAGCTTTCTTT
TRBJ2-3 TRBD2 NA TRBV7-2 CASSLVTREPLGSQYF TGTGCCAGCAGCTTAGTGACGCGGGAGCCTCTCGGGTCGCAGTATTTT
TRBJ1-5 NA few TRBV7-8 CASSQAGTSNQPQHF TGTGCCAGCAGCCAAGCGGGCACAAGCAATCAGCCCCAGCATTTT
TRBJ1-2 TRBD1 many TRBV25-1 CASSTGQGDYYGYTF TGTGCCAGCAGTACCGGACAGGGGGATTACTATGGCTACACCTTC
TRBJ2-2 NA NA TRBV6-1 CASRAGTSNTGELLF TGCGCCAGCAGGGCCGGGACGTCGAACACCGGGGAGCTGCTTTTT
TRBJ2-4 NA many TRBV6-6 CASSYDGRDIQYF TGTGCCAGCAGTTACGACGGACGGGACATTCAGTACTTC
TRBJ2-1 NA once TRBV29-1 CSVLTSGGEQFF TGCAGCGTGCTGACCTCTGGTGGGGAGCAGTTCTTC
TRBJ1-4 TRBD1 once TRBV19 CASSSPGGQVNEKLFF TGTGCCAGTAGCTCACCGGGGGGACAGGTTAATGAAAAACTGTTTTTT
TRBJ2-2 TRBD1 NA TRBV29-1 CSARTPDRGTGELFF TGCAGTGCTAGAACTCCCGACAGGGGTACCGGGGAGCTGTTTTTT
TRBJ1-5 NA NA TRBV7-8 CASNNVDREEKLFFGSGTQHF NA
TRBJ2-5 NA NA TRBV7-6 CASSLVTGPLYF TGTGCCAGCAGCTTAGTTACGGGTCCACTGTACTTC
TRBJ1-3 NA once TRBV2 CASREYRAGNTMYF TGTGCCAGCAGGGAATACCGCGCTGGAAACACCATGTATTTT
TRBJ1-2 NA NA TRBV6-5 CASSSVRAYGYTF TGTGCCAGCAGTTCAGTTCGGGCGTATGGCTACACCTTC
TRBJ2-7 NA few TRBV4-1 CASSQDITGVSYEQYF TGCGCCAGCAGCCAAGATATTACAGGCGTCTCCTACGAGCAGTACTTC
TRBJ2-7 NA NA TRBV19 CASSIRRASSYEQYF TGTGCCAGTAGTATTCGCAGGGCCAGCTCCTACGAGCAGTACTTC
TRBJ2-3 TRBD2 many TRBV5-1 CASSPPGTSGRRGDTQYF TGCGCCAGCAGCCCACCCGGGACTAGCGGGAGAAGGGGGGATACGCAGTATTTT
TRBJ1-4 NA NA TRBV2 CASRATATTNEKLFF TGTGCCAGCAGGGCGACAGCAACAACTAATGAAAAACTGTTTTTT
TRBJ2-7 NA many TRBV12-3/TRBV12-4 CASSFQAGAYEQYF TGTGCCAGCAGTTTTCAGGCAGGGGCCTACGAGCAGTACTTC
TRBJ2-3 NA NA TRBV5-1 CATAPGNTDTQYF TGCGCCACCGCCCCGGGGAACACAGATACGCAGTATTTC
TRBJ1-4 NA NA TRBV19 CASSIDPSGTNEKLFF TGTGCCAGTAGTATAGATCCGTCGGGAACTAATGAAAAACTGTTTTTT
TRBJ1-5 NA NA TRBV7-6 CASSLSANSNQPQHF TGTGCCAGCAGCTTAAGCGCAAATAGCAATCAGCCCCAGCATTTT
TRBJ2-2 TRBD2 many TRBV6-4 CASSPSGTHAGELFF TGTGCCAGCAGCCCTAGCGGGACCCACGCCGGGGAGCTGTTTTTT
TRBJ2-7 NA few TRBV6-6 CASRAVSNEQYF TGTGCCAGCAGGGCCGTCTCGAACGAGCAGTACTTC
TRBJ1-2 TRBD1 NA TRBV20-1 CSAPTPGQATNYGYTF TGCAGTGCCCCTACCCCTGGACAGGCGACGAACTATGGCTACACCTTC
TRBJ2-5 NA many TRBV7-9 CASSLGTVQETQYF TGTGCCAGCAGCCTGGGAACAGTCCAAGAGACCCAGTACTTC
TRBJ2-7 NA many TRBV15 CATSLSATYEQYF TGTGCCACCAGCCTCAGTGCGACCTACGAGCAGTACTTC
TRBJ2-7 TRBD2 NA TRBV20-1 CGLVGTNNYEQYF TGCGGCCTTGTTGGGACTAACAACTACGAGCAGTACTTC
TRBJ2-6 NA few TRBV7-8 CASEGTGANVLTF TGTGCCAGCGAGGGGACTGGGGCCAACGTCCTGACTTTC
TRBJ1-1 NA NA TRBV10-2 CASSEPNRVKGTEAFF TGCGCCAGCAGTGAGCCCAACAGGGTAAAGGGGACTGAAGCTTTCTTT
TRBJ2-2 NA many TRBV5-1 CASSLRTAGSTGELFF TGCGCCAGCAGCCTAAGGACAGCTGGGAGCACCGGGGAGCTGTTTTTT
TRBJ2-1 NA NA TRBV20-1 CSARGGAQF TGCAGTGCTAGGGGGGGGGCCCAATTC
TRBJ1-1 NA many TRBV27 CASSLSGTLNTEAFF TGTGCCAGCAGTTTATCGGGGACACTGAACACTGAAGCTTTCTTT
TRBJ1-3 NA NA TRBV9 CASSVADLPHTPGNTIYF TGTGCCAGCAGCGTAGCGGACTTACCACACACTCCTGGAAACACCATATATTTT
TRBJ1-3 NA NA TRBV19 CASSNSQGRDGYTIYF TGTGCCAGTAGTAATTCCCAAGGAAGGGATGGCTACACCATATATTTT
TRBJ2-5 TRBD1 many TRBV3-1 CASSQGPDRAIGTQYF TGTGCCAGCAGCCAAGGCCCCGACAGGGCGATAGGGACCCAGTACTTC
TRBJ2-7 NA NA TRBV12-3/TRBV12-4 CASSRDAGSYNEQYF TGTGCCAGCAGCCGGGACGCGGGCTCCTACAATGAGCAATACTTC
TRBJ2-7 NA NA TRBV6-5 CASSYSIRDHEQYF TGTGCCAGCAGTTACTCGATACGGGACCACGAGCAGTACTTC
TRBJ1-2 NA NA TRBV20-1 CSARDRVKRSYTF TGCAGTGCTAGAGACAGGGTGAAACGCAGCTACACCTTC
TRBJ2-5 NA NA TRBV5-5 CASSLNLGETQYF TGCGCCAGCAGCTTGAATCTGGGAGAGACCCAGTACTTC
TRBJ2-7 TRBD2 NA TRBV7-9 CASSPQASGRASTYEQYF TGTGCCAGCAGTCCTCAGGCTAGCGGGAGGGCCTCCACCTACGAGCAGTACTTC
TRBJ1-5 NA NA TRBV20-1 CSVRYSNQPQHF TGCAGTGTCAGATATAGCAATCAGCCCCAGCATTTT
TRBJ2-3 NA NA TRBV9 CASSVGGGPVDTQYF TGTGCCAGCAGCGTAGGCGGCGGCCCTGTTGATACGCAGTATTTT
TRBJ2-7 NA NA TRBV20-1 CSASYRLRETRYF TGCAGTGCTTCATACAGGTTAAGAGAGACCCGGTACTTC
TRBJ2-1 NA NA TRBV7-9 CASSQQLSYNEQFF TGTGCCAGCAGCCAACAGCTCTCCTACAATGAGCAGTTCTTC
TRBJ2-1 TRBD2 many TRBV5-1 CASSLVISLAGNYNEQFF TGCGCCAGCAGCTTGGTAATTAGCCTAGCGGGTAACTACAATGAGCAGTTCTTC
TRBJ2-2 NA NA TRBV10-3 CAISDVARGATGELFF TGTGCCATCAGTGACGTGGCCAGGGGAGCCACCGGGGAGCTGTTTTTT
TRBJ1-2 NA once TRBV20-1 CSAGTGTGNYGCTF NA
TRBJ1-1 TRBD1 NA TRBV20-1 CSAAAGTGVGTTEAFF TGCAGTGCCGCCGCCGGGACAGGGGTGGGGACCACTGAAGCTTTCTTT